Each of the 10 T cell receptor beta chains below was sequenced from the same sample in a study of tissue T cells after allogeneic stem cell transplantation. Repertoires were generated with immunoSEQ multiplex PCR, while TCRdb's copy carries only in-frame clones and drops some. This table has some 22,000 clones, roughly three quarters appearing once. Sequenced material: blood. These receptors were obtained from a female BALB/c mouse in good health. The strain's MHC type: H2-d.

Concerning this clone: Mouse gene names and germline throughout. The CDR3 protein is CASSPGGHTLYF. The CDR3 bases that were read are TGTGCTAGCAGCCCTGGGGGGCACACCTTGTAC. The V and J genes are TRBV17 and TRBJ2-4, with TRBD2 identical over 8 bases. Read sequence stops 1 residue before the CDR3 end, and the germline J gene provides the missing end. The germline V gene has CDR1 MNHDT and CDR2 YYDKIL. V dropped 6 bases and J dropped 7; count of bases not matched to a gene: 3. There are 12 residues in the CDR3.

With respect to this clone: Germline and genes: mouse. The sequence runs out 1 residue before the end of the CDR3; the remainder is reconstructed from the germline J gene. This chain joins TRBV15 and TRBJ2-4; 8 nucleotides line up with TRBD2. CDR1 and CDR2 from the germline V gene are SGHND and FRSKSL. This CDR3 has 15 amino acids. V lost 1 base to trimming and J lost 2 bases; unmatched junction nucleotides: 2. CDR3 bases read: TGTGCCAGCAGTTTAGAGGGGGGGCCTCAAAACACCTTGTAC. It yields the protein CASSLEGGPQNTLY. The CDR3 as a whole reads CASSLEGGPQNTLYF. The complete variable domain, with remaining parts taken from reference TRBV15 and TRBJ2-4, reads DAGVTQTPRHEVAEKGQTIILKCEPVSGHNDLFWYRQTKIQGLELLSYFRSKSLMEDGGAFKDRFKAEMLNSSFSTLKIQPTEPKDSAVYLCASSLEGGPQNTLYFGAGTRLSVL.

Concerning this clone itself: Genes and germline come from the mouse. The read stops 1 residue short of the end of the CDR3; the missing end is completed from the germline J gene. This sequence joins TRBV5 and TRBJ2-1; D possibly corresponds to TRBD1 (5 bases). V was clipped by 0 bases and J by 1 base, with 13 bases between them. Germline V gives CDR1 LGHNA, CDR2 YNLKQL (reference sequence). The CDR3 loop spans 17 amino acids. The CDR3 here is CASSQDPQGRNYAEQFF. CDR3 bases read: TGTGCCAGCAGCCAAGATCCCCAGGGCAGAAACTATGCTGAGCAGTTC.

On this clone: Germline and genes here are mouse. The CDR3 end falls 1 residue outside the read, so it is completed with the germline J gene. The rearrangement links TRBV1 to TRBJ1-3; tentatively, D is TRBD1 (6 bases). CDR3 length: 14 amino acids. The V gene's germline CDR1 is NSQYPW and CDR2 LRSPGD (reference sequence). V gave up 4 bases and J gave up 0 bases, with 7 bases separating them. Partial CDR3 DNA: TGCACCTGCAGTGACAGGGTTTCTGGAAATACGCTCTAT. It is translated as CTCSDRVSGNTLY. The full-length CDR3 reads as CTCSDRVSGNTLYF.

Worth noting for this clone: The genes and germline here are from mouse. Coverage ceases 1 residue before the CDR3 finishes, and the germline J gene fills in the end. The chain is built from TRBV14 and TRBJ2-3; 7 nucleotides agree with TRBD2. CDR1 and CDR2 (germline): SGHDT, FRDEAV. The CDR3 runs to 12 residues. Partial CDR3 DNA: TGTGCGGGGGGGGGTAGTGCAGAAACGCTGTAT. It codes for CAGGGSAETLY. The CDR3 reads in full as CAGGGSAETLYF. Using reference TRBV14 and TRBJ2-3 for the parts outside the CDR3, the full variable domain is EAGVTQSPRYAVLQEGQAVSFWCDPISGHDTLYWYQQPRDQGPQLLVYFRDEAVIDNSQLPSDRFSAVRPKGTNSTLKIQSAKQGDTATYLCAGGGSAETLYFGSGTRLTVL.

As regards this clone: Genes and germline come from the mouse. The read ends 1 residue early relative to the CDR3; the germline J gene fills the gap. The V and J genes are TRBV13-2 and TRBJ1-1; tentatively, D is TRBD1 (6 bases). CDR3 length equals 12 residues. The germline V gene has CDR1 NNHNN and CDR2 SYGAGS (reference sequence). Trimming removed 3 bases from V and 7 bases from J, with 10 bases in between. CDR3 sequence reads: CASGVTGLEVFF. CDR3 DNA, as far as it was read: TGTGCCAGCGGTGTAACAGGGCTAGAAGTCTTC.

To note about this clone: The gene names here belong to mouse. The read halts 1 residue ahead of the CDR3 end, with the missing end drawn from the germline J gene. This chain uses TRBV20 with TRBJ1-4, with D perhaps matching TRBD1 (6 bases). The V end lost 0 bases, the J end lost 0 bases, and 8 bases lay between the germline ends. CDR1 GFQATS and CDR2 STVNSAI come from the germline V gene. This CDR3 is built from 15 residues. CDR3 DNA, as far as it was read: TGTGGTGCTAGGGAGGGGGCAATTTCCAACGAAAGATTATTT. Translating it yields CGAREGAISNERLF. The full CDR3 protein is CGAREGAISNERLFF.

This clone showed up just a few times. The genes and germline here are from mouse. The read gets to within 1 residue of the CDR3 end, and the germline J gene fills in the rest. V gene TRBV29 combines with J gene TRBJ1-3; D is unresolved. Trimming shortened V by 6 bases and J by 0 bases, and 6 bases separated the two germline ends. There are 13 residues in the CDR3. The germline gives CDR1 MSHET, CDR2 SYDVDS. Partial CDR3 DNA: TGTGCTAGCAGGACAAATTCTGGAAATACGCTCTAT. This encodes CASRTNSGNTLY. The full CDR3 is CASRTNSGNTLYF.

With respect to this clone: Each gene name is a mouse one. The CDR3 goes on 1 residue after the read ends, and that part is filled in from the germline J gene. The chain recombines TRBV13-3 with TRBJ1-6, with D tentatively TRBD1 (5 bases). TRBJ1-6 is an ORF, and what it does is uncertain. CDR1 is NNHDY and CDR2 is SYVADS in the germline V gene. This CDR3 is 14 amino acids long. Trimming removed 1 base from V and 3 bases from J, with 5 bases in between. CDR3 DNA (partial): TGTGCCAGCAGTGATAGGGGCTATAATTCGCCCCTCTAC. This sequence encodes CASSDRGYNSPLY. The full CDR3 reads CASSDRGYNSPLYF.

In regard to this clone: The genes are named according to mouse. The read is 1 residue too short to cover the CDR3 end, so that end is filled in from the germline J gene. This chain links TRBV13-3 with TRBJ1-1, with a tentative D call TRBD1 (5 bases). The CDR3 loop spans 14 amino acids. Deletions cut 1 base from V and 1 base from J, with 8 bases between. Germline lookup yields CDR1 NNHDY and CDR2 SYVADS. The CDR3 loop reads CASSDPDKNTEVFF. The CDR3 DNA, read in part, is TGTGCCAGCAGTGATCCGGACAAAAACACAGAAGTCTTC.